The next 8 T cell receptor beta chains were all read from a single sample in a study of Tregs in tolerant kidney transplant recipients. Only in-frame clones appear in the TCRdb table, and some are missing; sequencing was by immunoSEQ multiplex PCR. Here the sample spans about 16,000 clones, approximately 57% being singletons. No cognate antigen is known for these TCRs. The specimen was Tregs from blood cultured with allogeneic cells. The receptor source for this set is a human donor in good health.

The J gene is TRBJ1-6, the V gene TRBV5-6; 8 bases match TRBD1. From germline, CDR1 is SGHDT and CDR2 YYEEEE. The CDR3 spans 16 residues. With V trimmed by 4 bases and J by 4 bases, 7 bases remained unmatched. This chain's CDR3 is CASSPTGGLYNSPLHF. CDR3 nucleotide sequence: TGTGCCAGCAGCCCCACAGGGGGGCTTTATAATTCACCCCTCCACTTT.

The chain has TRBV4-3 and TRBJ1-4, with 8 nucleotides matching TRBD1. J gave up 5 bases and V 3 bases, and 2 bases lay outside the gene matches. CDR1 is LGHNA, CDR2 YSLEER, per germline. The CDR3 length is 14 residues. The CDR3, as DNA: TGCGCCAGCAGCCAGGACAGGGTGAATGAAAAACTGTTTTTT. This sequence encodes CASSQDRVNEKLFF.

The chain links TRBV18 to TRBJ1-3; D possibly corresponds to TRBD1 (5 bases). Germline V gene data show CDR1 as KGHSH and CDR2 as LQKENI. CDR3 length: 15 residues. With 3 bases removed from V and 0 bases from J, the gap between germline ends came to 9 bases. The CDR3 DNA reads TGTGCCAGCTCACCTACAGGCGTCTCTGGAAACACCATATATTTT. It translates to CASSPTGVSGNTIYF.

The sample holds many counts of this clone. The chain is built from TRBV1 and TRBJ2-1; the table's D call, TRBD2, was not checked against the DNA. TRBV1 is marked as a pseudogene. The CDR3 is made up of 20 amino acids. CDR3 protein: CTSSQAIRTSGGSSYNEQFF. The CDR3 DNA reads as TGCACCAGCAGCCAAGCGATCAGGACTAGCGGGGGGAGCTCCTACAATGAGCAGTTCTTC.

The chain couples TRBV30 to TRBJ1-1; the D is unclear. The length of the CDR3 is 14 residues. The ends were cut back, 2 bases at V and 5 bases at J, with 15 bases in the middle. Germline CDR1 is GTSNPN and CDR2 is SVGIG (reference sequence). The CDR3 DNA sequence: TGTGCCTGGAGTCTCGTGAGTCCGGGAACTGAAGCTTTCTTT. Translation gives CAWSLVSPGTEAFF.

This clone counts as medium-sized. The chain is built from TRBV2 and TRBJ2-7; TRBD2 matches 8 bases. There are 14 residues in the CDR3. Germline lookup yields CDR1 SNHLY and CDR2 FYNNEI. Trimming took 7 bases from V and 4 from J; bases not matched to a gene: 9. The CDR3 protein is CASMTGRGMYEQYF. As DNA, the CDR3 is TGTGCCAGCATGACCGGGAGGGGGATGTACGAGCAGTACTTC.

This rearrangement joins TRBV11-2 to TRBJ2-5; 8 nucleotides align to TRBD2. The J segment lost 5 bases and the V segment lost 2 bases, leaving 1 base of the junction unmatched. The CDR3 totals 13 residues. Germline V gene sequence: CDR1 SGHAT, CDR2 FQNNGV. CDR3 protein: CASSLSGGETQYF. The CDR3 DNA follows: TGTGCCAGCAGCTTATCGGGGGGGGAGACCCAGTACTTC.

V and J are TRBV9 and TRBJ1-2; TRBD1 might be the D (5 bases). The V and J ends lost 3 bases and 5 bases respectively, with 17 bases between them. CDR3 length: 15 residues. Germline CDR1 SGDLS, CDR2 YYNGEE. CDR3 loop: CASSATAAHGYGYTF. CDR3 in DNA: TGTGCCAGCAGCGCGACAGCAGCCCACGGGTATGGCTACACCTTC.